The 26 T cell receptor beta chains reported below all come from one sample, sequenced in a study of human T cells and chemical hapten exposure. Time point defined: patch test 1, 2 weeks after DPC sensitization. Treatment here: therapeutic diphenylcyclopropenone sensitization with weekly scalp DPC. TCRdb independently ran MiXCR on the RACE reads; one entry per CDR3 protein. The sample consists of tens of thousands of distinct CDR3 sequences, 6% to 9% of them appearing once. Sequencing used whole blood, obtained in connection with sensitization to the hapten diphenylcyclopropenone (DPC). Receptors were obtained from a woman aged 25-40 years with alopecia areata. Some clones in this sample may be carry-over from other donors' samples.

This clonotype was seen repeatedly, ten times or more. The CDR3 reads CASSLVGDNEQFF. As DNA, the CDR3 is TGTGCCAGCAGCTTAGTTGGGGACAATGAGCAGTTCTTC. This chain uses TRBV7-2 with TRBJ2-1, with D unclear. Per germline, CDR1 SGHTA and CDR2 FQGNSA. V was clipped by 1 base and J by 5 bases, with 6 bases between them. The CDR3 has 13 residues.

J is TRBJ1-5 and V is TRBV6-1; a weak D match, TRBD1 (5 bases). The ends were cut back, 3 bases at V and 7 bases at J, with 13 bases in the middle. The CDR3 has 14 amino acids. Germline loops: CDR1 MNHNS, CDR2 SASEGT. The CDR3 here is CASSEGRQGQPQHF. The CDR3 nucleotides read TGTGCCAGCAGTGAGGGACGCCAAGGACAGCCCCAGCATTTT.

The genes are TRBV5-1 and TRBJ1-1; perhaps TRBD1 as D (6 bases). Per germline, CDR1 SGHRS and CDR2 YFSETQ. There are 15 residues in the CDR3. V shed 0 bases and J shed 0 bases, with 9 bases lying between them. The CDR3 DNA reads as TGCGCCAGCAGCTTGGAAGGGGGGCTGAACACTGAAGCTTTCTTT. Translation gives CASSLEGGLNTEAFF.

The DNA of the CDR3 is TGCAGCGCCGTCGGGGGGACTACGACAAACTATGGCTACACCTTC. This encodes CSAVGGTTTNYGYTF. The gene calls are TRBV29-1 and TRBJ1-2; D perhaps matches TRBD1 (5 bases). Germline V lookup: CDR1 SQVTM, CDR2 ANQGSEA. This CDR3 region has 15 residues. Trimming stripped 7 bases from V and 2 bases from J, with 20 bases between.

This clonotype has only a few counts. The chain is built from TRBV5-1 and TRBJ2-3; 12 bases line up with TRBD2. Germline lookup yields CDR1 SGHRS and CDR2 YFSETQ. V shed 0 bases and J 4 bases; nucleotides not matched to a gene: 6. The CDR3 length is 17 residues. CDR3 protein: CASSLGTSGVSADTQYF. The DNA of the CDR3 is TGCGCCAGCAGCTTGGGGACTAGCGGGGTCTCCGCAGATACGCAGTATTTT. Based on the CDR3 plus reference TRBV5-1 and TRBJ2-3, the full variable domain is KAGVTQTPRYLIKTRGQQVTLSCSPISGHRSVSWYQQTPGQGLQFLFEYFSETQRNKGNFPGRFSGRQFSNSRSEMNVSTLELGDSALYLCASSLGTSGVSADTQYFGPGTRLTVL.

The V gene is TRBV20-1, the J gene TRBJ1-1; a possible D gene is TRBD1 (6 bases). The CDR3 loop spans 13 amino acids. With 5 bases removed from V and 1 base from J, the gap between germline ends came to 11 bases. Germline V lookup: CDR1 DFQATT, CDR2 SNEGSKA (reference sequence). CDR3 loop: CSAPDSPNTEAFF. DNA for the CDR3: TGCAGTGCTCCGGACAGCCCGAACACTGAAGCTTTCTTT.

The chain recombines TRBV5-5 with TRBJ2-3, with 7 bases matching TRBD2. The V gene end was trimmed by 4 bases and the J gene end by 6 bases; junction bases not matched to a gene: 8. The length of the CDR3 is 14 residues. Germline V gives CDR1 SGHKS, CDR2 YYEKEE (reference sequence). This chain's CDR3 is CASSLADQTDTQYF. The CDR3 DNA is TGTGCCAGCAGCCTAGCGGATCAGACCGATACGCAGTATTTT.

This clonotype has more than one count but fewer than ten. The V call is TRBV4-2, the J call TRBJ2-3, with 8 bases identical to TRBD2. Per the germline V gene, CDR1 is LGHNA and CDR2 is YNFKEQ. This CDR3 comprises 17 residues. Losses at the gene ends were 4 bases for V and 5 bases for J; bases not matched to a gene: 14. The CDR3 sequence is CASSLRSGGQRVDTQYF. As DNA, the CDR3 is TGTGCCAGCAGCCTTAGAAGCGGGGGCCAACGAGTAGATACGCAGTATTTT.

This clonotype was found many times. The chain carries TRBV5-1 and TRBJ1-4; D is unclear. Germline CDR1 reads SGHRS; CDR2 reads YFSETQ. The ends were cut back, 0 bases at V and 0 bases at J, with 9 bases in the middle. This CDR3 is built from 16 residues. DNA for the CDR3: TGCGCCAGCAGCTTGGTCAGGAGGGCAACTAATGAAAAACTGTTTTTT. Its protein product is CASSLVRRATNEKLFF.

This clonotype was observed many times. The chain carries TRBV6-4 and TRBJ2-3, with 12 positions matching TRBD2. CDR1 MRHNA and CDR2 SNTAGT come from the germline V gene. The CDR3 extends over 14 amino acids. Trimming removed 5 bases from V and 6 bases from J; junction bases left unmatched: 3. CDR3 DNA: TGTGCCAGCAGTCCTAGCGGGGGGGCCGATACGCAGTATTTT. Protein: CASSPSGGADTQYF.

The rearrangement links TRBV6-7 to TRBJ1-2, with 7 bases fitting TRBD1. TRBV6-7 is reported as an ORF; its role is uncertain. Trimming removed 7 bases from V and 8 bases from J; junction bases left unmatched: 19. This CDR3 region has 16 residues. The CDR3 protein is CASTQGDLCDVWGYTF. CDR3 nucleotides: TGTGCCAGCACCCAGGGGGACTTGTGTGACGTGTGGGGCTACACCTTC.

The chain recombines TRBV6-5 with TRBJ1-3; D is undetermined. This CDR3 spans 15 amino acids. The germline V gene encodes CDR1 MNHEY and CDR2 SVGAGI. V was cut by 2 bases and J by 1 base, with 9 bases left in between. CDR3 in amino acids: CASSYQTDSGNTIYF. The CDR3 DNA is TGTGCCAGCAGTTACCAGACGGATTCTGGAAACACCATATATTTT.

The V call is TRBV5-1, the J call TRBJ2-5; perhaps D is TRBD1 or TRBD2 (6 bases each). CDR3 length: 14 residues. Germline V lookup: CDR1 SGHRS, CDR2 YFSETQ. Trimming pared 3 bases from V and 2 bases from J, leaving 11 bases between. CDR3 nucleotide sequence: TGCGCCAGCAGCTCGACAGGAGGGCAAGAGACCCAGTACTTC. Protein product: CASSSTGGQETQYF.

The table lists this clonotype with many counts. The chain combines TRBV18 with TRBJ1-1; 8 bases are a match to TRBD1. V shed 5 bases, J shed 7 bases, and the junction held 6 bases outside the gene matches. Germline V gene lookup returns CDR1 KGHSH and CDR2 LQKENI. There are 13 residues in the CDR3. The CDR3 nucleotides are TGTGCCAGCTCAGGGGGACAGGCCCTTGAAGCTTTCTTT. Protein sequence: CASSGGQALEAFF.

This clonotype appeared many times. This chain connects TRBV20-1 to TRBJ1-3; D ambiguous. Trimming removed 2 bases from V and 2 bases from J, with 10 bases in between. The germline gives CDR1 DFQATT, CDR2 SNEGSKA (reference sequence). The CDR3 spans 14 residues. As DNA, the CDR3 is TGCAGTGCTAGACGTGGAGGACCTGGAAACACCATATATTTT. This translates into CSARRGGPGNTIYF.

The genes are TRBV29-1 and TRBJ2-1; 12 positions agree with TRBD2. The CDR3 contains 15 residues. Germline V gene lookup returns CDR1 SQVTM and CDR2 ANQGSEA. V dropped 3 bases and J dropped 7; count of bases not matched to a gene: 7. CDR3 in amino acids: CSVDGLAGGLNEQFF. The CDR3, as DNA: TGCAGCGTTGATGGCCTAGCGGGGGGGCTTAATGAGCAGTTCTTC.

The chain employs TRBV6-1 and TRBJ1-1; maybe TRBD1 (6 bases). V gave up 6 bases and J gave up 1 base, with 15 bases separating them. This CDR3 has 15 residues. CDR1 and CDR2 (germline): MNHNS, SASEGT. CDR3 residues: CASSPQGIKNTEAFF. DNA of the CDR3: TGTGCCAGCAGCCCCCAGGGGATCAAGAACACTGAAGCTTTCTTT.

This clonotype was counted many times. CDR3 sequence (DNA): TGTGCCAGCAGCCAAGAGGTCCTGAACTACGAGCAGTACTTC. Translation gives CASSQEVLNYEQYF. The chain uses TRBV3-1 and TRBJ2-7; no firm D call. This CDR3 contains 14 residues. Trimming took off 0 bases at V and 3 bases at J, with 9 bases between the two ends. Germline CDR1 reads LGHDT; CDR2 reads YNNKEL (reference sequence).

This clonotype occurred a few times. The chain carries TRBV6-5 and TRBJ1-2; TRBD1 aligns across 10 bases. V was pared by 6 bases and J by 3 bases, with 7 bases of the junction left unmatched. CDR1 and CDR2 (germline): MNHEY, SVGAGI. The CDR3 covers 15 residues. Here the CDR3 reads CASRGQGTGDYGYTF. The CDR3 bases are TGTGCCAGCAGGGGACAGGGGACGGGGGACTATGGCTACACCTTC.

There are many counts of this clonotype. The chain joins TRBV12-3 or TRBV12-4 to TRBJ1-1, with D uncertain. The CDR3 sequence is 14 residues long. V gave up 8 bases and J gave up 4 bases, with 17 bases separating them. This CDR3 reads CASHLRRWGTEAFF. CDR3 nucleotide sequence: TGTGCCAGCCATCTAAGGCGCTGGGGCACTGAAGCTTTCTTT.

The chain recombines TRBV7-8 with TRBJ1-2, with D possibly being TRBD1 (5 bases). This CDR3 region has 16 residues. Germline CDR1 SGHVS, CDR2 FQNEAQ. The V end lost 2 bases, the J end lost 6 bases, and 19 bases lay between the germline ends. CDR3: CASSLLPSGREHGYTF. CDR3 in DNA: TGTGCCAGCAGCTTACTCCCGTCAGGCAGGGAACATGGCTACACCTTC. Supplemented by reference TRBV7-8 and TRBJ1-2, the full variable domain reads GAGVSQSPRYKVAKRGQDVALRCDPISGHVSLFWYQQALGQGPEFLTYFQNEAQLDKSGLPSDRFFAERPEGSVSTLKIQRTQQEDSAVYLCASSLLPSGREHGYTFGSGTRLTVV.

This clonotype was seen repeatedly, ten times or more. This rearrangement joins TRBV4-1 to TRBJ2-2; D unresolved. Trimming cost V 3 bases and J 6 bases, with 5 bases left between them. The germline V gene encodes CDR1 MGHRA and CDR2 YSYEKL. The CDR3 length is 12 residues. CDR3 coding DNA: TGCGCCAGCAGCCACCAAGCCGGGGAGCTGTTTTTT. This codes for CASSHQAGELFF.

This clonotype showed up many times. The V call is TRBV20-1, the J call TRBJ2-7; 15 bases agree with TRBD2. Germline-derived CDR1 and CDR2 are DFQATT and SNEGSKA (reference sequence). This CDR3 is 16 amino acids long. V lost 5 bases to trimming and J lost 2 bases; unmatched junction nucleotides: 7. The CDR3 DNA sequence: TGCAGTGCTCCCGGACTAGCGGGGGGGAAAACCTACGAGCAGTACTTC. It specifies CSAPGLAGGKTYEQYF.

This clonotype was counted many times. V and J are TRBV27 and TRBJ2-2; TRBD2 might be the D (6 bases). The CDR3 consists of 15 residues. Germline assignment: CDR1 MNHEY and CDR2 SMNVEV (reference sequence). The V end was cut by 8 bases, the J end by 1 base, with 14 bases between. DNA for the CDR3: TGTGCCAGCGCAGAACGGGGACTGAACACCGGGGAGCTGTTTTTT. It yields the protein CASAERGLNTGELFF.

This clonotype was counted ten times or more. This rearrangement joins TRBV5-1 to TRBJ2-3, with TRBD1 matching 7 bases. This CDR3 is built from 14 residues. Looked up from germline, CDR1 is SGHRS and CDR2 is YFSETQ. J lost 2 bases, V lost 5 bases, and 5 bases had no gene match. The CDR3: CASRRGPNTDTQYF. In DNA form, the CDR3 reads TGCGCCAGCAGAAGGGGGCCCAACACAGATACGCAGTATTTT.

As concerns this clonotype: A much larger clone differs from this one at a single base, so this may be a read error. The CDR3 DNA sequence: TGTGCCATCAGTGACGGGACCCCCGGGCAGTACTTC. Encoded protein: CAISDGTPGQYF. The chain is built from TRBV10-3 and TRBJ2-7; D may correspond to TRBD1 or TRBD2 (5 bases each). Per germline, CDR1 ENHRY and CDR2 SYGVKD. The length of the CDR3 is 12 residues. V lost 3 bases to trimming and J lost 9 bases, with 12 bases between them.